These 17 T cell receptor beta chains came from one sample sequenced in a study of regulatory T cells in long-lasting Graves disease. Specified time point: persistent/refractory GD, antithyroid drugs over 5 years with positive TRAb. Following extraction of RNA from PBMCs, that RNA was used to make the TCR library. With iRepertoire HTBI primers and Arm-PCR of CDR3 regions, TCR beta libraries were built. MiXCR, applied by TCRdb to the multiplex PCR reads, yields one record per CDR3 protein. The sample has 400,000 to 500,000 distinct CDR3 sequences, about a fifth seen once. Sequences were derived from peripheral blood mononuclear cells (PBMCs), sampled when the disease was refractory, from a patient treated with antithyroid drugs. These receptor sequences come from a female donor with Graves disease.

As DNA, the CDR3 is TGCAGTGCTAGAGATCCCCGGACTAGCGGGATATATGAGCAGTTCTTC. It codes for CSARDPRTSGIYEQFF. The chain links TRBV20-1 to TRBJ2-1; 12 bases are shared with TRBD2. With V trimmed by 0 bases and J by 8 bases, 8 bases remained unmatched. The CDR3 is made up of 16 amino acids. Germline V gives CDR1 DFQATT, CDR2 SNEGSKA (reference sequence).

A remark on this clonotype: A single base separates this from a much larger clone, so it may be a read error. The CDR3 reads CASSPGLAGIMNAREQYF. CDR3 bases: TGCGCCAGCAGCCCTGGACTAGCGGGGATTATGAACGCTAGAGAGCAGTACTTC. The genes are TRBV5-1 and TRBJ2-7, with 12 bases lining up with TRBD2. The CDR3 has 18 residues. The V gene end was trimmed by 4 bases and the J gene end by 7 bases; junction bases not matched to a gene: 18. The germline gives CDR1 SGHRS, CDR2 YFSETQ.

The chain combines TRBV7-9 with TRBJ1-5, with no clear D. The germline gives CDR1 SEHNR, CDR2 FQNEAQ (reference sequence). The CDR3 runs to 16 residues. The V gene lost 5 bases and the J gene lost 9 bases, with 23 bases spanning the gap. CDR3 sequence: CASSPIGVGSHGPQHF. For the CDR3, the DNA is TGTGCCAGCAGCCCCATCGGGGTGGGGAGCCACGGGCCCCAGCATTTT.

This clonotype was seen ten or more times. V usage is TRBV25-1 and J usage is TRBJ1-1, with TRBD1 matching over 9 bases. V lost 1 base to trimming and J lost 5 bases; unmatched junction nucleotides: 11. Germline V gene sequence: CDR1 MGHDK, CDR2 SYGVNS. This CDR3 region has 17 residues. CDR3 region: CASSESRPGTGWTEAFF. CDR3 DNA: TGTGCCAGCAGTGAATCTCGCCCCGGGACAGGGTGGACTGAAGCTTTCTTT.

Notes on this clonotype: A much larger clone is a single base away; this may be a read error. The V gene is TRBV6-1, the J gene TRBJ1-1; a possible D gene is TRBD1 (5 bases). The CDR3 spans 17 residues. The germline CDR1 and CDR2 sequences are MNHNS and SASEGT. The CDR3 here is CTSSRETKGNLVTEAFF. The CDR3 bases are TGTACCAGCAGTAGAGAGACCAAGGGGAATTTGGTCACTGAAGCTTTCTTT.

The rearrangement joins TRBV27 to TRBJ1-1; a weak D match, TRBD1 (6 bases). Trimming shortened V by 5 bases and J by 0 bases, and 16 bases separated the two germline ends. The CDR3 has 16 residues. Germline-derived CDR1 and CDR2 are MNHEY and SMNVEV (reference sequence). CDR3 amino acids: CASSISPTGLNTEAFF. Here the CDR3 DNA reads TGTGCCAGCAGTATTAGCCCGACAGGCTTGAACACTGAAGCTTTCTTT.

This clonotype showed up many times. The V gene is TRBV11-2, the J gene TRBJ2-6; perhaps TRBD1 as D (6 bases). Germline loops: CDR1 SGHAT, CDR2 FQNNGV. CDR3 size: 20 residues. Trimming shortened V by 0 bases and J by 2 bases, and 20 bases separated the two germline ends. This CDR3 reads CASSLDLAGAFSTGANVLTF. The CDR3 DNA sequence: TGTGCCAGCAGCTTAGATCTCGCAGGGGCCTTCTCAACTGGGGCCAACGTCCTGACTTTC.

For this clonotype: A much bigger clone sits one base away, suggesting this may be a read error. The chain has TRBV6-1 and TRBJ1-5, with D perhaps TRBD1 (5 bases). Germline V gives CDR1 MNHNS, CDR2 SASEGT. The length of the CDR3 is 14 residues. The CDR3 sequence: CAGSIQGSGQPQHF. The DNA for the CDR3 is TGTGCCGGCAGCATCCAGGGTAGCGGTCAGCCCCAGCATTTT.

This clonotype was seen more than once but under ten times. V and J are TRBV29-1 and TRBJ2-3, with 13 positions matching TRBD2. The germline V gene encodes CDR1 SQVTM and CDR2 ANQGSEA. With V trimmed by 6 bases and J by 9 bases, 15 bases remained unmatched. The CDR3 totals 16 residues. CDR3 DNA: TGCAGCGTCGAGAGATGGACTAGCGGGAGCAGGGGGACGCAGTATTTT. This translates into CSVERWTSGSRGTQYF.

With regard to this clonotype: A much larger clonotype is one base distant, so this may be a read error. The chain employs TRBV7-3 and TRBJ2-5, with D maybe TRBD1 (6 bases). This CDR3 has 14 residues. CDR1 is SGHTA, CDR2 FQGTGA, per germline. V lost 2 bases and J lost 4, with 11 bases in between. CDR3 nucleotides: TGTGCCAGCAGCTTAGACAGGACGGGAGAGACCCAGTACTTC. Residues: CASSLDRTGETQYF.

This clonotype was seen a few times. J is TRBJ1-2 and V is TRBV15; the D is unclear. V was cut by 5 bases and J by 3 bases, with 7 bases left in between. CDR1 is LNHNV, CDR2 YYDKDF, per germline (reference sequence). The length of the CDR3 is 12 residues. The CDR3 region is CATSGRDYGYTF. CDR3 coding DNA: TGTGCCACCAGCGGCCGGGACTATGGCTACACCTTC.

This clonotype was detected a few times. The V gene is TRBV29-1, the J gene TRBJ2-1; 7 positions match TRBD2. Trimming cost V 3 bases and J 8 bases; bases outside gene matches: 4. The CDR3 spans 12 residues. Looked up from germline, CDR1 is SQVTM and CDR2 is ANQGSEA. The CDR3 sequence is CSVDGTTDEQFF. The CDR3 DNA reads TGCAGCGTTGACGGGACTACAGATGAGCAGTTCTTC.

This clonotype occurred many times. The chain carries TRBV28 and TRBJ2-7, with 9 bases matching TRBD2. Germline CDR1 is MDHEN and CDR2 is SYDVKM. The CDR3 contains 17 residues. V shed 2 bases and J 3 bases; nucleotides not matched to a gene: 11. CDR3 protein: CASSLGREGPVGYEQYF. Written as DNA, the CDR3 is TGTGCCAGCAGTTTAGGGCGGGAGGGCCCGGTCGGCTACGAGCAGTACTTC.

CDR3 in amino acids: CASSEGTSGRDEQFF. For the CDR3, the DNA is TGTGCCAGCAGCGAAGGGACTAGCGGGAGGGACGAGCAGTTCTTC. The genes are TRBV7-3 and TRBJ2-1, with 16 bases lining up with TRBD2. This CDR3 is built from 15 residues. The V gene end was trimmed by 5 bases and the J gene end by 10 bases; junction bases not matched to a gene: 5. The V gene's germline CDR1 is SGHTA and CDR2 FQGTGA.

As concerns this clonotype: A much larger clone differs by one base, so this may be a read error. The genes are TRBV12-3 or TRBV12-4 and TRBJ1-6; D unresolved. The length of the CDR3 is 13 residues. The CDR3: CASRAGMNTEALF. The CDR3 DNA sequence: TGTGCCAGCAGAGCTGGAATGAACACTGAAGCTCTCTTT.

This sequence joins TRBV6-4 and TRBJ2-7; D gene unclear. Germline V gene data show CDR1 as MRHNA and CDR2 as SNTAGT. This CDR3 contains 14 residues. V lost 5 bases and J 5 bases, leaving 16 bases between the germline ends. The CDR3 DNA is TGTGCCAGCAGTCCCACCGCCTGGGGAAACGAGCAGTACTTC. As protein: CASSPTAWGNEQYF.

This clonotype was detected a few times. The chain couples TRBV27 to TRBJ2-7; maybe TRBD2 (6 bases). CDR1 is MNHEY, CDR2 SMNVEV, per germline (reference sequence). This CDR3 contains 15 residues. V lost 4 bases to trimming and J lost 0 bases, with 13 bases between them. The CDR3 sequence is CASSSTIAVSYEQYF. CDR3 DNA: TGTGCCAGCAGTTCAACCATAGCGGTCTCCTACGAGCAGTACTTC.